The present T cell receptor (beta chain) was sequenced within a study of cytomegalovirus exposure and HLA in healthy donors. Comments on this clone: The antigen is undetermined.

Vbeta (60) and Jbeta (13) primers were used in the PCR. TCRdb keeps only in-frame clones here, not all; method: immunoSEQ multiplex PCR. The data show more than 130,000 clones, and the top ten clones hold approximately 2.4%. Study conclusions and caveats: As was reported, the HLA-A and HLA-B alleles of most subjects were accurately predicted from TCR beta sequences. Earlier findings revealed that most TCR beta V segments proved productive either about 87% or about 30% of the time. In a later analysis, more than 15,000 TCR beta sequences were associated with HLA alleles at 0.05 false discovery rate. Clonal expansion was found to be greater in HLA-associated TCR beta chains than in equally common others in a later analysis.

The CDR3 runs 13 residues. Germline V gives CDR1 LNHNV, CDR2 YYDKDF (reference sequence). V gave up 0 bases and J gave up 11 bases, with 12 bases separating them. V usage is TRBV15 and J usage is TRBJ2-3, with a weak D call TRBD1 (5 bases). The source of this sequence is a man in his forties or fifties in good health and CMV-seronegative. Sequenced: PBMCs. The CDR3 here is CATSRDASRGQYF. The CDR3 DNA reads as TGTGCCACCAGCAGAGATGCGAGTAGGGGGCAGTATTTT.